This T cell receptor (beta chain) was identified during a study of regulatory T cells in long-lasting Graves disease (dated by TCRdb to the early 2020s). In terms of the full investigation: Persistent Graves' disease meant more than 5 years of antithyroid drug treatment with TSH receptor autoantibodies that stayed positive. On average, persistent Graves' disease patients in the clinical cohort had been on antithyroid drugs for about 9.3 years. The study was registered as a clinical trial and conducted in China. Persistent Graves' disease patients were compared with newly diagnosed Graves' disease patients by peripheral blood TCR sequencing and RNA sequencing. A total of roughly 35 samples were covered by TCR sequencing, comprising approximately 13 persistent and 20 or so newly diagnosed Graves' disease patients.

This clonotype has just a few counts. Its target antigen remains unknown. No qualities accompany the bases; no much larger clone lies one base away. The V end loses 2 bases and the J end loses 4 bases, and a stretch of 14 bases separates them. Inclusive of the bounding cysteine and phenylalanine, the CDR3 is 15 residues long. Only the CDR3 part of the read is kept: 45 bases, read in frame from the first base. CDR1 and CDR2, per the germline V gene, are MNHEY and SVGAGI. Summary of the overall study and its limitations: Compared with newly diagnosed patients, patients with persistent Graves' disease had lower TCR Shannon entropy and fewer highly expanded clones, which suggests clonal expansion. The authors acknowledged the small sample size as a limitation that may reduce accuracy. Because the primary lesion, thyroid tissue, could not be accessed, the study looked at peripheral blood alone. Only the TCR beta chain was sequenced and analyzed. Persistent disease showed preferential use of TRBV28, TRBJ1-2 and TRBJ2-5, whereas newly diagnosed disease favored TRBV20-1 and TRBJ2-1. Patients with persistent disease shared more public clonotypes (around 2,500) than newly diagnosed patients did (around 1,000).

Interpreted using the paper, the time point label stands for: persistent/refractory GD, antithyroid drugs over 5 years with positive TRAb. For both TCR sequencing and RNA sequencing, RNA was extracted from PBMCs using TRIzol. The diagnosis of Graves' disease followed American Thyroid Association guidelines. Recruitment of patients was carried out at an endocrinology department in Xi'an, China. From each patient, about 9.7 milliliters of peripheral blood was collected into an EDTA anticoagulant tube. Ficoll Paque Plus density gradient separation was used to isolate PBMCs, and no further T cell sorting was done. RNA quality was checked with an Agilent 2100 Bioanalyzer and agarose gel, and concentration with a NanoDrop 2000. The library was made by multiplex PCR. TCRdb records Illumina HiSeq 4000 as the sequencer. iRepertoire HTBI primers and Arm-PCR amplification of CDR3 regions were used to construct TCR beta libraries. PCR products were gel purified before sequencing. Per the authors' processing: A total of fewer than 70 TRBV and approximately 15 TRBJ segments were identified across samples and were used for gene usage analysis of CDR3 amino acid clonotypes. Filtered high-quality paired reads were merged into contigs using COPE and FqMerger. Contigs were aligned with BLAST to IMGT TRBV, TRBD and TRBJ reference genes, and CDR3 was defined per IMGT. Any clonotype with a frequency above 0.1% was counted as a highly expanded clone. Shannon entropy served as the measure of repertoire diversity, while the Gini coefficient captured V-J evenness. Clonotypes shared by more than one individual were considered public. TCRdb itself trimmed the public reads at Q25 with fastp, ran MiXCR and retained productive beta chains. When rows share a CDR3 protein, they turn into one entry using the most common DNA and genes. TCRdb assigned the V and J calls; the authors' analysis was not used. This sample lists around 400,000 distinct CDR3 sequences; 23% were detected once. The ten most abundant clones make up over 25% of the sample.

The chain joins TRBV6-5 to TRBJ1-2; TRBD1 is perhaps the D gene, given 6 matching bases. The TCR was taken from a female donor with Graves disease. The sequencing used peripheral blood mononuclear cells (PBMCs), collected when the disease was refractory, from a patient treated with antithyroid drugs. CDR3 sequence: CASSYGAGALYGYTF. In nucleotide form, the sequence is TGTGCCAGCAGTTACGGGGCAGGGGCTCTCTATGGCTACACCTTC.